This T cell receptor (beta chain) was sequenced during a study of blood T cell repertoires in COVID-19 (dated by TCRdb to the early 2020s). Concerning the study at large: Samples covering the acute and convalescent phases of COVID-19 were provided by collaborators in the United States, Italy and Spain. Samples came from the ongoing ImmuneRACE study (first 160 participants) plus 1,254 subjects from 6 global collaborators. HLA class I and class II types, where available, came from metadata supplied by the sample provider rather than from assay-based typing. The repertoires were released in a freely available public database intended as a resource for research on the immune response to SARS-CoV-2. A de-identified subject ID, COVID-19 status, age in years and sex were almost always included in the sample metadata. The material from the prospective study consisted of cDNA or gDNA derived from T cells, B-cell-depleted T cells, or PBMCs. Deeply sampled blood TCRbeta repertoires from subjects exposed to, actively infected with, or recovered from COVID-19 were included in the dataset. On the study overall, not on this receptor specifically: The quantity of clinical and demographic metadata differed by source and by participant and was supplied without curation.

The CDR3 runs 16 residues from the cysteine to the phenylalanine. The sequence is cut down to CDR3 DNA, 48 bases in frame from base 1. CDR1 ENHRY and CDR2 SYGVKD were looked up in the germline V gene. V is cut back by 3 bases and J by 4 bases, with 9 bases in the junction unmatched. The immunoSEQ Assay, a bias-controlled multiplex PCR, was used to amplify TCRbeta CDR3 regions from genomic DNA. The paper's data handling went like this. The number of nucleated cells in each sample was estimated by amplification of reference gene primers within the assay. To quantify the absolute abundance of each unique TCRbeta CDR3 rearrangement, sequence reads were collapsed and filtered. For each sample, productive Simpson clonality was calculated as the square root of Simpson's diversity index over productive rearrangements. Held by TCRdb, this immuneACCESS table contains in-frame sequences only and omits some clones. Under half of the omission traces to an unresolved V gene where checked; the cause of the rest is unknown. Clone size and the V and J calls come from that table; the DNA yielded D and trimming. A total of about 60,000 clones appear in this sample, around 80% of them only once. Approximately 20% of the sample is taken by the ten largest.

One collaborating source in Seattle enrolled patients during active infection and followed them longitudinally through the course of disease. Whole blood was collected in K2EDTA tubes by collaborating institutions according to the institutions' own protocols. For TCRbeta analysis, collaborators shipped samples as frozen whole blood, isolated PBMCs, or DNA extracted from either of those sample types. Comment on this clone: It has no known antigen specificity. It has no much larger one-base neighbor in the sample; base qualities were not kept.

The chain was built from TRBV10-3 and TRBJ1-2, and TRBD1 aligns with 9 junction nucleotides. Sequenced input: peripheral blood. This clonotype was sampled from a man aged 25-40 years with COVID-19, enrolled during active disease. For the CDR3, the sequence is CAISEGTGTGFYGYTF. In nucleotides, the sequence is TGTGCCATCAGTGAAGGGACCGGGACAGGGTTCTATGGCTACACCTTC.